Reported below is one T cell receptor (beta chain). Method: immunoSEQ multiplex PCR; TCRdb's copy keeps in-frame clones and lacks some. The table records 80,000 to 90,000 clones, more than 80% of them present only once. In germline, CDR1 is MNHEY, CDR2 SVGAGI. V was shortened by 2 bases and J by 7 bases, with 9 bases between the two germline ends. CDR3 length: 13 residues. This sample stems from a study of T cells after somatic rescue of genetic block. The sequence derives from a young woman. The chain recombines TRBV6-5 with TRBJ1-5; D not resolved. The sample consisted of peripheral blood mononuclear cells (PBMCs). Written as DNA, the CDR3 is TGTGCCAGCAGTTACGGTTCCTGGCAGCCCCAGCATTTT. Amino acids: CASSYGSWQPQHF.